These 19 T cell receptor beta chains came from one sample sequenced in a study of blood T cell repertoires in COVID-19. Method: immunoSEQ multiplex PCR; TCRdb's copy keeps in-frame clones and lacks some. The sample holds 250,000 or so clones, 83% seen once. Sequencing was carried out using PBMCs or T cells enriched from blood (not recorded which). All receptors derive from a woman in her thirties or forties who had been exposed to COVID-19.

The CDR3 DNA is TGTGCCAGCAGTTTACCCCTGGACAGGTCCTATGGCTACACCTTC. As protein: CASSLPLDRSYGYTF. The J gene is TRBJ1-2, the V gene TRBV28, with 7 nucleotides matching TRBD1. The germline CDR1 and CDR2 sequences are MDHEN and SYDVKM. CDR3 size: 15 residues. The junction had 7 bases not matched to a gene; V was cut back by 2 bases and J by 4 bases.

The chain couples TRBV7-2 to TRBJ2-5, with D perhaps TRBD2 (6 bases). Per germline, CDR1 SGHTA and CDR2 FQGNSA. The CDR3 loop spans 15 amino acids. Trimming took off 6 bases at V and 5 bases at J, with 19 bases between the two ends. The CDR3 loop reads CASSLNSGLGETQYF. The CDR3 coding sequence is TGTGCCAGCAGTCTTAACAGCGGGCTAGGGGAGACCCAGTACTTC.

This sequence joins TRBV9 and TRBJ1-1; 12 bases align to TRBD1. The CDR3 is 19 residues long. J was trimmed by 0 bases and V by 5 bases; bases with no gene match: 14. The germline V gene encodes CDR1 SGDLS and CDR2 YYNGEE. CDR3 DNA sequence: TGTGCCAGCAGGTCCGGGACAGGGGGCGGGAAAGGCATGAACACTGAAGCTTTCTTT. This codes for CASRSGTGGGKGMNTEAFF.

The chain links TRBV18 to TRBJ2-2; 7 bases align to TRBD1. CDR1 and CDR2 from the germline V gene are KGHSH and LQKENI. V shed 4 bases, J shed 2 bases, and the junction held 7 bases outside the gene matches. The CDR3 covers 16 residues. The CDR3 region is CASSHVGTANTGELFF. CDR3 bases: TGTGCCAGCTCACACGTGGGGACAGCAAACACCGGGGAGCTGTTTTTT.

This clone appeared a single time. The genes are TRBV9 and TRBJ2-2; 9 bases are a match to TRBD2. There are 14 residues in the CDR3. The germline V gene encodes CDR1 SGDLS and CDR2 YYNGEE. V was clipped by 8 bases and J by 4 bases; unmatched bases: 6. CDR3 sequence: CASGGRGGTGELFF. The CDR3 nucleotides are TGTGCCAGTGGAGGGCGGGGGGGCACCGGGGAGCTGTTTTTT.

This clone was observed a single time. Written as DNA, the CDR3 is TGTGCCTGGGGCGGCATTTCAGGTTACGAGCAGTACTTC. It translates to CAWGGISGYEQYF. The chain is built from TRBV30 and TRBJ2-7; D uncertain. The V end was cut by 5 bases, the J end by 4 bases, with 15 bases between. CDR1 is GTSNPN and CDR2 is SVGIG in the germline V gene (reference sequence). The CDR3 totals 13 residues.

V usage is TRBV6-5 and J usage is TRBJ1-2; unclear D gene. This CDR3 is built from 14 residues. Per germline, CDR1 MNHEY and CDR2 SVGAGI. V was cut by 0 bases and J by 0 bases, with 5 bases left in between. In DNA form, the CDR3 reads TGTGCCAGCAGTTACTCGTCAGCTAACTATGGCTACACCTTC. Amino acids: CASSYSSANYGYTF.

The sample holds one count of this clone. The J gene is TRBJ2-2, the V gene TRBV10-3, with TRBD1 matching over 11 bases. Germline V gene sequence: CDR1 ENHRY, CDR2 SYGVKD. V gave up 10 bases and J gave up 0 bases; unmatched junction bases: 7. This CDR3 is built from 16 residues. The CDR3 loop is CASSGTGGTNTGELFF. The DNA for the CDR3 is TGTGCCAGTTCCGGGACAGGGGGAACGAACACCGGGGAGCTGTTTTTT.

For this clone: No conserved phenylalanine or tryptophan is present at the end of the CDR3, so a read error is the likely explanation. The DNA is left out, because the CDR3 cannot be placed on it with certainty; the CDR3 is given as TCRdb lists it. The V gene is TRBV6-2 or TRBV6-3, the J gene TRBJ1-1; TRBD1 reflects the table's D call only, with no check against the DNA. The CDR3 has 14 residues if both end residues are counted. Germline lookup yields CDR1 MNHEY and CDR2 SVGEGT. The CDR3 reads CASSFRLLDRGATL.

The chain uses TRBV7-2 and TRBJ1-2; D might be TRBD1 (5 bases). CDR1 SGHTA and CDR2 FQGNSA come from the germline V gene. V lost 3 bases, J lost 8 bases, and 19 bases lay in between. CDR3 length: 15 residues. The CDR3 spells CASSFATAPGGGYTF. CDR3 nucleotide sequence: TGTGCCAGCAGCTTTGCGACGGCGCCCGGGGGAGGCTACACCTTC.

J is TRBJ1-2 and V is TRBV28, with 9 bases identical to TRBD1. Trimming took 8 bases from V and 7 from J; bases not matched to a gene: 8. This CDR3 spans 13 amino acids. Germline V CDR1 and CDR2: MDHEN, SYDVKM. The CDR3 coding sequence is TGTGCCAGCGCCTCACAGGGGGCCGGTGGCTACACCTTC. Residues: CASASQGAGGYTF.

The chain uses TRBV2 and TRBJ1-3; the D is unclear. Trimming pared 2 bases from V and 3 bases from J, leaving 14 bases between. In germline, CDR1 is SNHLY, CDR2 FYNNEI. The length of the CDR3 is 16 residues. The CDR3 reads CASSETRAPGGNTIYF. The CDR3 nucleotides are TGTGCCAGCAGTGAAACGCGGGCCCCCGGTGGAAACACCATATATTTT.

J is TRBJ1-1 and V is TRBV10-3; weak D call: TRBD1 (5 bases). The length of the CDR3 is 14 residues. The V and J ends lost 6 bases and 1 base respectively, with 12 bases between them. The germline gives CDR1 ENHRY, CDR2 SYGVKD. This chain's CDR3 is CAIRETEKNTEAFF. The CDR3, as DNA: TGTGCCATCAGAGAGACAGAGAAGAACACTGAAGCTTTCTTT.

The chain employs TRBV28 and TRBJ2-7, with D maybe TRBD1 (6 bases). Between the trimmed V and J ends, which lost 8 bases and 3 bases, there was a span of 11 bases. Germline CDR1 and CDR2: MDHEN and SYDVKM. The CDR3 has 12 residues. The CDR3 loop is CASGTLNYEQYF. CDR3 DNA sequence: TGTGCCAGCGGGACACTAAACTACGAGCAGTACTTC.

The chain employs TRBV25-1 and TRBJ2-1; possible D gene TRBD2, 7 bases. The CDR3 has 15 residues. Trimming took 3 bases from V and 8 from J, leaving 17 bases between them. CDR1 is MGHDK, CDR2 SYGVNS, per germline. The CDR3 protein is CASSDSGGAGHEQFF. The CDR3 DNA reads TGTGCCAGCAGTGATAGTGGGGGGGCCGGCCATGAGCAGTTCTTC.

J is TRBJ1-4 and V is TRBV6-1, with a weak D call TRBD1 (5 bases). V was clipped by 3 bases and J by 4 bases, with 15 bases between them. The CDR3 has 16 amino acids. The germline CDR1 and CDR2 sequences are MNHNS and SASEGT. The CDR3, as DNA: TGTGCCAGCAGTGATGGAGGGACTCAGGGTAATGAAAAACTGTTTTTT. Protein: CASSDGGTQGNEKLFF.

CDR3 sequence: CASRGTGGAYNEQFF. The CDR3 nucleotides read TGCGCCAGCAGGGGGACAGGGGGCGCCTACAATGAGCAGTTCTTC. The chain couples TRBV5-1 to TRBJ2-1, with 12 bases aligning to TRBD1. CDR3 size: 15 residues. J was trimmed by 2 bases and V by 5 bases; bases with no gene match: 2. CDR1 SGHRS and CDR2 YFSETQ come from the germline V gene.

The CDR3 spells CASSPTGGIYSGNTIYF. DNA of the CDR3: TGTGCCAGCTCCCCGACTGGAGGGATATACTCTGGAAACACCATATATTTT. The rearrangement uses TRBV18 and TRBJ1-3; D gene uncertain. Between the trimmed V and J ends, which lost 6 bases and 0 bases, there was a span of 18 bases. This CDR3 spans 17 amino acids. The germline V gene has CDR1 KGHSH and CDR2 LQKENI.

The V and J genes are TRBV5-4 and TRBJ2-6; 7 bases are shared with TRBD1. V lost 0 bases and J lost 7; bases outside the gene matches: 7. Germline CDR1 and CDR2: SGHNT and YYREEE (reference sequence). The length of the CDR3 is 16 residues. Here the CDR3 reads CASSLDLQGKANVLTF. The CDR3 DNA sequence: TGTGCCAGCAGCTTGGACCTACAGGGGAAAGCCAACGTCCTGACTTTC.